This T cell receptor (beta chain) originates from a study of T-cell reconstitution after alpha-beta-depleted transplantation in children (TCRdb year 2016). Turning to the overall study: Using TCR repertoire profiling, the study followed T-cell immune reconstitution in a quantitative way in children after TCRalphabeta/CD19-depleted allogeneic hematopoietic cell transplantation.

The paper's findings and limits, for the study overall: Over the following months the frequencies of hyperexpanded clones went down, and after one year T-cell counts and TCRbeta diversity were mostly credited to newly produced T cells. In some patients, high TCRbeta diversity at day 60 was attributed to recipient T cells and intrathymic progenitors that had survived conditioning. About two months after transplant, the apparently early recovery of alphabetaT-cell counts reportedly depended on just several hundred clones that had expanded rapidly and came from non-depleted graft cells.

Receptor amplification or capture employed PCR. This sample was sequenced with an Illumina HiSeq 2500. TCR library preparation used molecular barcoding, with unique molecular identifiers applied to normalize quantification of the TCRbeta repertoire. TCRdb's own reprocessing of the public reads used fastp at Q25 and MiXCR and kept productive beta chains. Rows with one shared CDR3 protein collapse into an entry with the most common genes and DNA. In all, the sample holds about 70,000 distinct CDR3 sequences, and 9.5% to 13% of those were seen once. Of the sample, about 13% falls within the top ten clones. This specimen's treatment or condition label, per the study, means: allogeneic hematopoietic cell transplantation with graft depleted of TCRalphabeta T cells and CD19 B cells. TCRalphabeta/CD19-depleted allogeneic hematopoietic cell grafts were given to the transplant recipients, all of whom were children.

This clonotype was seen at least ten times. There is no known antigen for this receptor. Base qualities are not provided; no much larger clone lies one nucleotide away. From the cysteine up to the phenylalanine, the CDR3 has a length of 17 residues. Only the CDR3 region is kept as DNA, spanning 51 bases read in frame from base 1. Cut back by 1 base and 1 base, the V and J ends lie 16 bases apart. Recombination connected TRBV12-3 or TRBV12-4 to TRBJ1-1; the D gene is not confidently resolved. Source: PBMCs, taken before TCRalphabeta/CD19-depleted stem cell transplant. The clonotype comes from a boy aged 10-17 years with acute myeloid leukemia, due to receive a stem cell transplant. The CDR3 sequence is CASSLDLAGSQNTEAFF. The sequence in DNA is TGTGCCAGCAGTTTAGATCTGGCAGGCTCTCAGAACACTGAAGCTTTCTTT.